The source of this T cell receptor (beta chain) is a study of identical twins. Healthy Caucasians provided all donations. The CDR3 runs 13 residues. Trimming left V 7 bases short and J 8 bases short, with 17 bases between. TCRdb itself ran the 5' RACE reads through MiXCR, one entry per CDR3 protein. Counted here are 500,000 to 550,000 distinct CDR3 sequences, approximately 22% occurring once; the ten biggest clones make up roughly 0.9%. The sample was also linked to a second study, of T cells expressing NK-cell markers. That investigation notes: Cells sorted as CD3+CD56+NKG2C+, CD3+CD56+NKG2C- and CD3+CD56-NKG2C+ T cells supplied the TCR beta repertoires. Dominance of the CD3+CD56-NKG2C+ fraction by these clonotypes also held in a few donors.

The V gene is TRBV12-3 or TRBV12-4, the J gene TRBJ1-2; D call uncertain. The clonotype was recovered from a woman aged 18-35 years in good health. Material for sequencing was CD4+ T cells sorted from blood. The CDR3 here is CASTPGRKWGYTF. The CDR3 bases are TGTGCCAGCACCCCAGGACGGAAATGGGGCTACACCTTC.